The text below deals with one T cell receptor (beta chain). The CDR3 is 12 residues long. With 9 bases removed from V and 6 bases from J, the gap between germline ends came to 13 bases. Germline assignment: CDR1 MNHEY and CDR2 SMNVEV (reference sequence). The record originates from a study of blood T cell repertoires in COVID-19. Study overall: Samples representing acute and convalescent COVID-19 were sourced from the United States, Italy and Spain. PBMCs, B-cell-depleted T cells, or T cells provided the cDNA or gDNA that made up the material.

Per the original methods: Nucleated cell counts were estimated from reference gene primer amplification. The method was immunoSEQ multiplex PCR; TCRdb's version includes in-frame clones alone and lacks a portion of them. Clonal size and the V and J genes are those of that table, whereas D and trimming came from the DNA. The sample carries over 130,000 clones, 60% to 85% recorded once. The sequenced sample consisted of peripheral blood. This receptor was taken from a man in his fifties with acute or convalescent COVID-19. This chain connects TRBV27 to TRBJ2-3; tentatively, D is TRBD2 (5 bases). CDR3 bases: TGTGCCAGTTGGACCACGGGGGATACGCAGTATTTT. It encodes CASWTTGDTQYF.